Below, 3 T cell receptor beta chains from the same sample are listed, as sequenced in a study of radiotherapy plus CTLA-4 blockade in lung cancer. Clones were read by immunoSEQ multiplex PCR, and TCRdb kept only the in-frame ones, dropping some. The table lists 77,000 or so clones, roughly four fifths of them singletons. The input for sequencing was peripheral blood, taken from a patient treated with radiotherapy plus ipilimumab. The receptor source for this set is a human donor with non-small cell lung cancer whose response to radiotherapy plus ipilimumab could not be evaluated.

The J gene is TRBJ2-7, the V gene TRBV30, with D unclear. CDR3 size: 14 residues. In germline, CDR1 is GTSNPN, CDR2 SVGIG (reference sequence). Between the trimmed V and J ends, which lost 2 bases and 3 bases, there was a span of 14 bases. CDR3: CAWSTLSDNYEQYF. CDR3 sequence (DNA): TGTGCCTGGAGTACTCTATCCGATAACTACGAGCAGTACTTC.

The V gene is TRBV30, the J gene TRBJ2-1, with TRBD2 identical over 10 bases. The CDR3 is 17 residues long. Germline assignment: CDR1 GTSNPN and CDR2 SVGIG (reference sequence). V was pared by 1 base and J by 0 bases, with 6 bases of the junction left unmatched. The CDR3 spells CAWSARTSGPSYNEQFF. The CDR3 nucleotides are TGTGCCTGGAGTGCCCGGACTAGCGGTCCCTCCTACAATGAGCAGTTCTTC.

The V gene is TRBV10-3, the J gene TRBJ1-3, with D possibly TRBD1 on 5 matching bases. From germline, CDR1 is ENHRY and CDR2 SYGVKD. V lost 5 bases, J lost 0 bases, and 20 bases lay in between. The CDR3 is 18 residues long. CDR3 DNA sequence: TGTGCCATCAGTAGTTCCGCGGCAGGGCTGAGCTCTGGAAACACCATATATTTT. It encodes CAISSSAAGLSSGNTIYF.